These 16 T cell receptor beta chains were sequenced from one sample in a study of human T cells and chemical hapten exposure. TCRdb re-derived calls from the RACE reads in MiXCR, one entry per CDR3 protein. There are 340,000 or so distinct CDR3 sequences in the sample; approximately 6.3% occur only once, and 7.5% to 9% lies in the top ten. As for time point: patch test 1, 2 weeks after DPC sensitization. Sample treatment: therapeutic diphenylcyclopropenone sensitization with weekly scalp DPC. The specimen was whole blood, collected in connection with sensitization to the hapten diphenylcyclopropenone (DPC). Every receptor here comes from a woman between 18 and 29 years old with alopecia areata. Some clones in this sample may be carry-over from other donors' samples.

This clonotype was detected only a few times. The chain joins TRBV6-5 to TRBJ2-1, with no clear D. CDR1 MNHEY and CDR2 SVGAGI come from the germline V gene. V lost 3 bases to trimming and J lost 3 bases, with 6 bases between them. The CDR3 contains 13 residues. CDR3 region: CASSYSNYNEQFF. DNA of the CDR3: TGTGCCAGCAGTTATTCTAACTACAATGAGCAGTTCTTC.

This clonotype was seen a single time. The chain links TRBV5-5 to TRBJ2-7; 14 bases are shared with TRBD2. The V and J ends lost 4 bases and 5 bases, in that order; junction bases with no gene match: 8. Germline CDR1 and CDR2: SGHKS and YYEKEE (reference sequence). The CDR3 has 16 amino acids. The CDR3 reads CASSQKRLAGGHEQYF. The CDR3 nucleotides read TGTGCCAGCAGCCAAAAACGACTAGCGGGGGGGCACGAGCAGTACTTC. Supplemented by reference TRBV5-5 and TRBJ2-7, the full variable domain reads DAGVTQSPTHLIKTRGQQVTLRCSPISGHKSVSWYQQVLGQGPQFIFQYYEKEERGRGNFPDRFSARQFPNYSSELNVNALLLGDSALYLCASSQKRLAGGHEQYFGPGTRLTVT.

The chain is built from TRBV2 and TRBJ2-7; a weak D match, TRBD2 (6 bases). The CDR3 totals 11 residues. Germline assignment: CDR1 SNHLY and CDR2 FYNNEI. The V end was cut by 10 bases, the J end by 6 bases, with 13 bases between. CDR3 sequence reads: CATREFGEQYF. The DNA for the CDR3 is TGTGCCACCCGGGAGTTTGGCGAGCAGTACTTC.

This clonotype was seen many times. The V call is TRBV7-2, the J call TRBJ1-1; a weak D match, TRBD1 (6 bases). Between the trimmed V and J ends, which lost 3 bases and 3 bases, there was a span of 23 bases. Germline CDR1 and CDR2: SGHTA and FQGNSA. The CDR3 is 18 amino acids. The CDR3 reads CASSFGRQARLRDTEAFF. The CDR3 DNA reads TGTGCCAGCAGCTTTGGGAGACAGGCAAGACTTAGGGACACTGAAGCTTTCTTT.

The chain combines TRBV20-1 with TRBJ1-1; D is unclear. V was pared by 7 bases and J by 1 base, with 25 bases between. This CDR3 comprises 17 residues. Germline values: CDR1 DFQATT, CDR2 SNEGSKA (reference sequence). The CDR3 nucleotides read TGCAGTGTCCCTGACGGTACCCGACTTCCTCAGAACACTGAAGCTTTCTTT. This codes for CSVPDGTRLPQNTEAFF.

This chain links TRBV20-1 with TRBJ1-5; a possible D gene is TRBD1 (5 bases). Germline CDR1 is DFQATT and CDR2 is SNEGSKA (reference sequence). This CDR3 has 14 residues. V was shortened by 3 bases and J by 3 bases, with 12 bases between the two germline ends. The CDR3: CSASDRAFNQPQHF. CDR3 coding DNA: TGCAGTGCTAGTGACAGAGCCTTCAATCAGCCCCAGCATTTT.

This clonotype was seen ten or more times. The V call is TRBV24-1, the J call TRBJ2-3, with D uncertain. This CDR3 region has 15 residues. With 5 bases removed from V and 1 base from J, the gap between germline ends came to 12 bases. Germline V CDR1 and CDR2: KGHDR, SFDVKD. The DNA for the CDR3 is TGTGCCACCAGTGCCGGAAAGGGCGGCACAGATACGCAGTATTTT. It specifies CATSAGKGGTDTQYF.

The CDR3 DNA is TGTGCCAGCAGCCTGACAAGATTAAACTATGGCTACACCTTC. Translated, it gives CASSLTRLNYGYTF. The chain couples TRBV2 to TRBJ1-2; D remains ambiguous. The V gene's germline CDR1 is SNHLY and CDR2 FYNNEI. Trimming stripped 6 bases from V and 2 bases from J, with 13 bases between. The CDR3 runs 14 residues.

This clonotype occurred many times. The chain carries TRBV5-5 and TRBJ1-5; D unresolved. This CDR3 region has 15 residues. In germline, CDR1 is SGHKS, CDR2 YYEKEE (reference sequence). The V gene lost 4 bases and the J gene lost 0 bases, with 11 bases spanning the gap. CDR3 sequence (DNA): TGTGCCAGCAGCCGGACGGTTATTAGCAATCAGCCCCAGCATTTT. This encodes CASSRTVISNQPQHF. Supplemented by reference TRBV5-5 and TRBJ1-5, the full variable domain reads DAGVTQSPTHLIKTRGQQVTLRCSPISGHKSVSWYQQVLGQGPQFIFQYYEKEERGRGNFPDRFSARQFPNYSSELNVNALLLGDSALYLCASSRTVISNQPQHFGDGTRLSIL.

The rearrangement uses TRBV12-3 or TRBV12-4 and TRBJ2-2; 7 nucleotides agree with TRBD1. Trimming at V came to 7 bases and at J to 1 base, leaving 3 bases not matched to a gene. The CDR3 length is 14 residues. In nucleotides, the CDR3 is TGTGCCAGCATGAGGGGGCAGAACACCGGGGAGCTGTTTTTT. Translated, it gives CASMRGQNTGELFF.

This clonotype has a count of ten or more. This chain uses TRBV4-2 with TRBJ2-3; 12 nucleotides line up with TRBD2. Germline V gives CDR1 LGHNA, CDR2 YNFKEQ. The J segment lost 5 bases and the V segment lost 1 base, leaving 1 base of the junction unmatched. The CDR3 loop spans 15 amino acids. DNA for the CDR3: TGTGCCAGCAGCCAAGGGACTAGCGGGGTAGATACGCAGTATTTT. Translated, it gives CASSQGTSGVDTQYF.

V and J are TRBV29-1 and TRBJ1-2; D gene unclear. Germline CDR1 is SQVTM and CDR2 is ANQGSEA. Trimming removed 4 bases at V and 1 base at J, with 10 bases between. The length of the CDR3 is 13 residues. CDR3 sequence reads: CSVASQLNYGYTF. Here the CDR3 DNA reads TGCAGCGTTGCGAGCCAGCTTAACTATGGCTACACCTTC.

CDR3 DNA sequence: TGTGCCAGCAGCAATCAGGGTACTAATGAAAAACTGTTTTTT. It encodes CASSNQGTNEKLFF. The rearrangement uses TRBV5-5 and TRBJ1-4; tentative D call: TRBD1 (5 bases). V lost 4 bases and J lost 2, with 9 bases in between. The CDR3 sequence is 14 residues long. Germline lookup yields CDR1 SGHKS and CDR2 YYEKEE (reference sequence).

This clonotype came up many times. J is TRBJ2-7 and V is TRBV20-1; D perhaps matches TRBD1 (5 bases). The CDR3 extends over 13 amino acids. CDR1 and CDR2 from the germline V gene are DFQATT and SNEGSKA (reference sequence). V lost 0 bases and J lost 4, with 10 bases in between. The CDR3 protein is CSAREPGLYEQYF. CDR3 nucleotides: TGCAGTGCTAGAGAGCCAGGGTTATACGAGCAGTACTTC.

This clonotype was picked up many times. The chain carries TRBV4-1 and TRBJ2-4; D is perhaps TRBD2 (6 bases). The V end lost 4 bases, the J end lost 1 base, and 23 bases lay between the germline ends. The CDR3 is 19 amino acids. CDR1 is MGHRA and CDR2 is YSYEKL in the germline V gene. CDR3 sequence reads: CASSRGGTIFELAKNIQYF. The CDR3 DNA reads as TGCGCCAGCAGCCGCGGCGGGACGATTTTTGAGTTGGCCAAAAACATTCAGTACTTC.

This clonotype has only a few counts. The genes are TRBV7-9 and TRBJ2-2, with D possibly matching TRBD2 (5 bases). The V end was cut by 7 bases, the J end by 1 base, with 7 bases between. The CDR3 extends over 13 amino acids. Per the germline V gene, CDR1 is SEHNR and CDR2 is FQNEAQ (reference sequence). CDR3 sequence (DNA): TGTGCCAGCACCGGAGGGAACACCGGGGAGCTGTTTTTT. Translated, it gives CASTGGNTGELFF.